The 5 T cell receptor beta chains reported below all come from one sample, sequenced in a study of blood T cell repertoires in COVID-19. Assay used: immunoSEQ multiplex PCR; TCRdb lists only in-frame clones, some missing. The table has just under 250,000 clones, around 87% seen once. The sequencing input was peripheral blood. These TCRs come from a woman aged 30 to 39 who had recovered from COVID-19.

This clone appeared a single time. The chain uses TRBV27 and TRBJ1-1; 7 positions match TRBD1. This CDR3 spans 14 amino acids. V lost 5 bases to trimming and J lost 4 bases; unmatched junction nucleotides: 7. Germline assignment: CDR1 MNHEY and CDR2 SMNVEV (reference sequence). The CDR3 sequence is CASSLRQGSTEAFF. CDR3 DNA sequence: TGTGCCAGCAGTCTAAGACAGGGTAGCACTGAAGCTTTCTTT.

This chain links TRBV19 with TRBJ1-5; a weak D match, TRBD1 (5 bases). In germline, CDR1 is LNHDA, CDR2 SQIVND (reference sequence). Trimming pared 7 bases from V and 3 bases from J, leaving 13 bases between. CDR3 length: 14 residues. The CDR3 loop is CASNRQRLNQPQHF. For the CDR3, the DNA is TGTGCCAGTAACAGACAGAGACTCAATCAGCCCCAGCATTTT.

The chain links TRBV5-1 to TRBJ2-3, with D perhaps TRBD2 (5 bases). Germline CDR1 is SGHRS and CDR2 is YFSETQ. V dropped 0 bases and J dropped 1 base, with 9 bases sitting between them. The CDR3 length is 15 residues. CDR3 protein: CASSLVTAGTDTQYF. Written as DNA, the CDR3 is TGCGCCAGCAGCTTGGTTACAGCGGGCACAGATACGCAGTATTTT. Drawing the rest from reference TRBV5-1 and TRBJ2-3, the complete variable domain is KAGVTQTPRYLIKTRGQQVTLSCSPISGHRSVSWYQQTPGQGLQFLFEYFSETQRNKGNFPGRFSGRQFSNSRSEMNVSTLELGDSALYLCASSLVTAGTDTQYFGPGTRLTVL.

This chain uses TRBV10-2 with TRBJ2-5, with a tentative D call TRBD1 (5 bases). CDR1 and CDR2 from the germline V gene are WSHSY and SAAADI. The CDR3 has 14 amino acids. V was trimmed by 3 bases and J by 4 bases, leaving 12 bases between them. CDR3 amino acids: CASSDLGRGETQYF. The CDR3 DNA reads TGCGCCAGCAGTGATTTGGGAAGGGGAGAGACCCAGTACTTC.

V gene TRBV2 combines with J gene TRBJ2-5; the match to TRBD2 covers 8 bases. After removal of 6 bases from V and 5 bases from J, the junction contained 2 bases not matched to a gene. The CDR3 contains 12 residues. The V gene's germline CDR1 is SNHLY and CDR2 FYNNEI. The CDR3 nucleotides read TGTGCCAGCAGGGGACTAGTGGAGACCCAGTACTTC. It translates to CASRGLVETQYF. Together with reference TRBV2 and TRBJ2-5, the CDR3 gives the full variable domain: EPEVTQTPSHQVTQMGQEVILRCVPISNHLYFYWYRQILGQKVEFLVSFYNNEISEKSEIFDDQFSVERPDGSNFTLKIRSTKLEDSAMYFCASRGLVETQYFGPGTRLLVL.